This T cell receptor (beta chain) was recovered during a study of T cells after yellow fever vaccination (dated by TCRdb to about 2019). Regarding the complete study: The SMART-Seq v4 Ultra Low Input RNA kit was used to prepare libraries from fractions with low cell numbers. Two healthy male donors, one aged 18 to 30 and one aged 30 to 40 years, made up the cohort. Blood was drawn at multiple timepoints before and after primary and secondary immunization, with bulk PBMC replicates and cell subsets isolated. To follow T-cell clones before and after primary and booster YFV17D yellow fever vaccination, bulk TCR alpha and beta repertoires were sequenced over time.

The germline V gene encodes CDR1 SGHTA and CDR2 FQGNSA. Including the terminal cysteine and phenylalanine, the CDR3 comprises 15 residues. The DNA shown is the 45-base CDR3, in frame from base 1. From V the trimming removes 0 bases and from J it removes 5 bases, while the gene matches leave 3 bases of the junction unaccounted for. This sample's treatment or condition label indicates: live attenuated yellow fever vaccine strain. PBMCs were isolated from peripheral blood using a standard Ficoll-Paque protocol. CD4 and CD8 T-cell fractions were isolated with Dynabeads CD4 and CD8 positive selection kits. TriZol was used to extract RNA from bulk PBMCs, CD4 and CD8 fractions, and dextramer-positive and dextramer-negative fractions. The full study reports these points: A small fraction of clonotypes appeared in both the CD4 and CD8 compartments, likely as a result of convergent recombination. Computational filtering was needed because FACS-sorted repertoires could contain abundant contaminating clonotypes from the bulk population. Compared with the primary T-cell response, the secondary T-cell response was weaker but faster, peaking on day 5 rather than day 15. After the booster, most clones that had expanded after primary vaccination were detected again (around 97% of CD4 and over 75% of CD8), suggesting broad maintenance of memory. The study included only two donors, which limits how far the findings can be generalized.

At least ten counts were recorded for this clonotype. The specificity of this receptor is unknown. There are no base qualities to consult, and no much larger clone falls within one base. Sequencing was performed on an Illumina NovaSeq 6000. TCR cDNA was made using 5'RACE template switching, a step that added a universal primer site and unique molecular identifiers. Priming for cDNA synthesis came from both the TCR alpha and TCR beta constant segments. Library amplification used two PCR steps, and the second PCR step added sample barcodes and sequencing adapters. Sequencing of the libraries was done on either Illumina HiSeq 2500 (2x100 bp) or NovaSeq (2x150 bp). As for the authors' bioinformatics: MIGEC handled demultiplexing of reads and collapsing into UMI consensus sequences, while MiXCR performed V(D)J alignment. Vaccine-responding clonotypes were defined with edgeR using replicate PBMC samples, requiring FDR below 0.01 and a log2 fold change above 5 up to day 15. Bulk clonotypes were assigned CD4 or CD8 identity according to which sequenced CD4 or CD8 repertoire held them at higher abundance. TCRdb trimmed the raw reads at Q25, called clones with MiXCR and kept productive beta chains. Rows with one shared CDR3 protein collapse into an entry with the most common genes and DNA. It is TCRdb's table, rather than the study itself, that gives the V and J calls and clone size. Present in this sample are about 220,000 distinct CDR3 sequences, less than 3.5% of which were seen just once. 2.5% to 3.5% of the sample goes to the ten largest clones.

The receptor's source is a man aged 18 to 35 who received the YFV17D yellow fever vaccine. The sample consisted of CD4+ T cells sorted from PBMCs, taken 10 days after the yellow fever booster vaccination. The rearranged chain carries TRBV7-2 and TRBJ2-1; TRBD2 matches 8 bases in the middle. The CDR3 region: CASSLALAGHNEQFF. The DNA sequence follows: TGTGCCAGCAGCTTAGCGTTAGCGGGGCACAATGAGCAGTTCTTC.